This record covers a single T cell receptor (beta chain). What it recognizes is unknown. The data are from a study of T cells after posttransplantation cyclophosphamide. A marrow graft followed busulfan-fludarabine conditioning, with cyclophosphamide on days +3 and +4. Between the trimmed V and J ends, which lost 3 bases and 5 bases, there was a span of 17 bases. Germline CDR1 is LNHNV and CDR2 is YYDKDF (reference sequence). The CDR3 contains 16 residues. Study-wide findings and caveats: Blood and skin or GI T cell repertoires showed limited TRB overlap. Recipient CMV seropositivity and CMV reactivation strongly tracked TRB clonality.

Some clones are missing from TCRdb's copy, which holds only in-frame ones; the method was immunoSEQ multiplex PCR. This table has over 3,500 clones, over 65% appearing once. This specimen was PBMCs, taken after allogeneic stem cell transplant with posttransplant cyclophosphamide. The rearrangement uses TRBV15 and TRBJ1-5, with D perhaps TRBD1 (6 bases). This TCR was recovered from a male patient aged 40-50 years who received an allogeneic stem cell transplant from a related donor, was CMV-positive, and had acute and chronic GVHD. Some T cells here may be from the graft donor. CDR3 in DNA: TGTGCCACCAGCAGCCCCCGGGGGGCCCACGATCAGCCCCAGCATTTT. Translation: CATSSPRGAHDQPQHF.